This T cell receptor beta chain was recorded in a study of T-cell reconstitution after alpha-beta-depleted transplantation in children. Study results and caveats: Hyperexpanded clones declined; after one year, newly produced T cells mostly supplied diversity.

This clonotype was seen at least ten times. The antigen is undetermined. Unique molecular identifiers were incorporated during preparation of the TCRbeta library. TCRdb itself ran the PCR reads through MiXCR, one entry per CDR3 protein. The repertoire consists of approximately 350,000 distinct CDR3 sequences, with 15% to 20% occurring once and the leading ten covering roughly 40%. There are 16 residues in the CDR3. The junction had 5 bases not matched to a gene; V was cut back by 3 bases and J by 1 base. The clonotype originates from a male patient between 2 and 10 years old who had a stem cell transplant for acute lymphoblastic leukemia, so the T cells may come from the graft donor. This material consisted of PBMCs, mostly from graft donor cells, taken 360 days after TCRalphabeta/CD19-depleted stem cell transplant. The chain combines TRBV12-3 or TRBV12-4 with TRBJ2-5; 10 bases align to TRBD1. For the CDR3, the DNA is TGTGCCAGCAGTTTCGGGGACAGGGGCCCCCAAGAGACCCAGTACTTC. Its translation is CASSFGDRGPQETQYF.